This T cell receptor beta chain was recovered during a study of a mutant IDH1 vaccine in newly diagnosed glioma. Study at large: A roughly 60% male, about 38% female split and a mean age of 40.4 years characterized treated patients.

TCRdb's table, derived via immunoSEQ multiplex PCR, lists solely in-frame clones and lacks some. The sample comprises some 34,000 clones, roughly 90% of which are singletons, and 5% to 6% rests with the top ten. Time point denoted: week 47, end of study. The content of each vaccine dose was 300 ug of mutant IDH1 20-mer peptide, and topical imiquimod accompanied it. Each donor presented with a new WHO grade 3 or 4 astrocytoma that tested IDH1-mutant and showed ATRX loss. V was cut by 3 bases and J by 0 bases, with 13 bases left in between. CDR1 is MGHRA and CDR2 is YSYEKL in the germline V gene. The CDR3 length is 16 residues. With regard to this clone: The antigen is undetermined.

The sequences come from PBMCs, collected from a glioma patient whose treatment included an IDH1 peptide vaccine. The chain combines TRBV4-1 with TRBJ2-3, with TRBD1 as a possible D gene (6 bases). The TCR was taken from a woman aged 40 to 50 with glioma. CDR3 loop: CASSHLKGESTDTQYF. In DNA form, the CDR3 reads TGCGCCAGCAGCCATCTTAAGGGGGAAAGCACAGATACGCAGTATTTT.